The next 20 T cell receptor beta chains were all read from a single sample in a study of T cells in Graves' hyperthyroidism and ophthalmopathy. Template material for amplifying TCR beta CDR3 regions consisted of RNA transcripts. HTBI primers were employed in a first-round RT-PCR of the TCR CDR3. Via MiXCR, TCRdb re-called the multiplex PCR reads, giving one row per CDR3 protein. Among some 490,000 distinct CDR3 sequences listed, 20% to 25% were seen once. Input material: blood. The receptors stem from a woman between 65 and 79 years old with Graves' ophthalmopathy.

This clonotype came up many times. The J gene is TRBJ1-1, the V gene TRBV3-1, with a tentative D call TRBD1 (6 bases). The CDR3 runs to 16 residues. Germline V lookup: CDR1 LGHDT, CDR2 YNNKEL (reference sequence). The ends were cut back, 1 base at V and 1 base at J, with 13 bases in the middle. This CDR3 is CASSQAGTLPNTEAFF. The CDR3 coding sequence is TGTGCCAGCAGCCAAGCAGGGACATTACCGAACACTGAAGCTTTCTTT.

This chain joins TRBV7-9 and TRBJ2-3; D perhaps matches TRBD2 (6 bases). CDR1 and CDR2 (germline): SEHNR, FQNEAQ (reference sequence). The CDR3 extends over 15 amino acids. The V end lost 5 bases, the J end lost 5 bases, and 17 bases lay between the germline ends. This chain's CDR3 is CASSPSGGKGDTQYF. The CDR3 nucleotides read TGTGCCAGCAGCCCCTCGGGCGGGAAGGGAGATACGCAGTATTTT.

This clonotype was seen a few times. The gene calls are TRBV18 and TRBJ1-1; D not certain. The CDR3 covers 16 residues. Between the trimmed V and J ends, which lost 1 base and 1 base, there was a span of 13 bases. CDR1 is KGHSH and CDR2 is LQKENI in the germline V gene. For the CDR3, the DNA is TGTGCCAGCTCACCACTCCCCCAAGTGAGGAACACTGAAGCTTTCTTT. Amino acids: CASSPLPQVRNTEAFF.

This clonotype was seen more than once but under ten times. The CDR3 reads CASSYSLAGHTDTQYF. The CDR3 DNA reads TGTGCCAGCAGTTACTCACTAGCGGGACACACAGATACGCAGTATTTT. The chain employs TRBV6-5 and TRBJ2-3, with 10 bases aligning to TRBD2. The J segment lost 2 bases and the V segment lost 0 bases, leaving 2 bases of the junction unmatched. The CDR3 length is 16 residues. Germline V gene data show CDR1 as MNHEY and CDR2 as SVGAGI.

This clonotype occurred many times. This chain connects TRBV7-2 to TRBJ2-1; maybe TRBD1 (5 bases). Per germline, CDR1 SGHTA and CDR2 FQGNSA. The CDR3 loop spans 12 amino acids. Trimming took 3 bases from V and 10 from J, leaving 10 bases between them. CDR3 coding DNA: TGTGCCAGCAGCTTGAAGGGGCCCGAGCAGTTCTTC. Translation: CASSLKGPEQFF.

This clonotype was recorded a few times. The chain couples TRBV18 to TRBJ1-6; no reliable D call. V was pared by 6 bases and J by 0 bases, with 6 bases between. Germline CDR1 reads KGHSH; CDR2 reads LQKENI. The CDR3 has 14 residues. In DNA, the CDR3 is TGTGCCAGCTCCACAAGCTCCTATAATTCACCCCTCCACTTT. The encoded protein is CASSTSSYNSPLHF.

CDR3 loop: CASSGGGRGTQYF. As DNA, the CDR3 is TGTGCCAGCAGTGGGGGGGGGCGGGGTACGCAGTATTTT. The chain recombines TRBV2 with TRBJ2-3, with D possibly matching TRBD2 (7 bases). Germline-derived CDR1 and CDR2 are SNHLY and FYNNEI. CDR3 length: 13 residues. Deletions cut 4 bases from V and 8 bases from J, with 13 bases between.

The chain recombines TRBV20-1 with TRBJ1-1, with 8 bases lining up with TRBD1. This CDR3 comprises 11 residues. After removal of 3 bases from V and 9 bases from J, the junction contained 3 bases not matched to a gene. Looked up from germline, CDR1 is DFQATT and CDR2 is SNEGSKA (reference sequence). CDR3 nucleotide sequence: TGCAGTGCTAGTCAGGGGGCTAAAGCTTTCTTT. It encodes CSASQGAKAFF.

This clonotype was counted between two and nine times. The chain links TRBV3-1 to TRBJ2-5, with D possibly being TRBD1 or TRBD2 (7 bases each). Trimming cost V 5 bases and J 5 bases, with 18 bases left between them. The germline V gene encodes CDR1 LGHDT and CDR2 YNNKEL (reference sequence). The CDR3 covers 15 residues. In nucleotides, the CDR3 is TGTGCCAGCAGCGGGGGAGGGGGCGCGGGGGAGACCCAGTACTTC. Its protein is CASSGGGGAGETQYF.

On this clonotype: One base away lies a much larger clone, so this may be a sequencing read error. The gene calls are TRBV7-2 and TRBJ2-7; the match to TRBD2 covers 8 bases. This CDR3 has 14 amino acids. Germline V gives CDR1 SGHTA, CDR2 FQGNSA. Trimming removed 3 bases from V and 2 bases from J; junction bases left unmatched: 3. CDR3: CASSLNGGAYEQYF. As DNA, the CDR3 is TGTGCCAGCAGCTTGAACGGGGGGGCCTACGAGCAGTACTTC.

This clonotype was counted many times. The V and J genes are TRBV11-3 and TRBJ2-1, with a weak D call TRBD2 (6 bases). Germline V gene lookup returns CDR1 SGHNT and CDR2 YENEEA. The length of the CDR3 is 15 residues. Trimming removed 2 bases at V and 6 bases at J, with 14 bases between. For the CDR3, the DNA is TGTGCCAGCAGCTTAAATAGCGGACGGGCCAATGAGCAGTTCTTC. Translating gives CASSLNSGRANEQFF.

This clonotype has just a few counts. The chain employs TRBV15 and TRBJ1-1; D unclear. The V end was cut by 4 bases, the J end by 1 base, with 13 bases between. Germline V gene sequence: CDR1 LNHNV, CDR2 YYDKDF (reference sequence). The CDR3 is made up of 15 amino acids. Here the CDR3 reads CATSNWAERNTEAFF. Written as DNA, the CDR3 is TGTGCCACCAGCAACTGGGCCGAGCGGAACACTGAAGCTTTCTTT.

This rearrangement joins TRBV11-1 to TRBJ2-7; 8 bases line up with TRBD2. Per the germline V gene, CDR1 is SGHAT and CDR2 is FQDESV (reference sequence). The CDR3 spans 15 residues. V lost 3 bases and J lost 2; bases outside the gene matches: 6. The CDR3 is CASSLGTRGTYEQYF. The DNA of the CDR3 is TGTGCCAGCAGCTTGGGGACTAGGGGGACCTACGAGCAGTACTTC.

CDR3 coding DNA: TGCAGTGCTAGCGCGACAGTCTACGAGCAGTACTTC. Encoded protein: CSASATVYEQYF. The V and J genes are TRBV20-1 and TRBJ2-7, with D maybe TRBD1 (5 bases). The CDR3 extends over 12 amino acids. In germline, CDR1 is DFQATT, CDR2 SNEGSKA (reference sequence). The ends were cut back, 3 bases at V and 3 bases at J, with 9 bases in the middle.

The CDR3 loop is CASSHTGGGEKLFF. CDR3 nucleotide sequence: TGCGCCAGCAGCCATACAGGGGGAGGTGAAAAACTGTTTTTT. The V and J genes are TRBV4-3 and TRBJ1-4; 8 bases fit TRBD1. Germline trimming cut 3 bases from V and 7 bases from J; bases unmatched to any gene: 4. The CDR3 consists of 14 residues. Germline V lookup: CDR1 LGHNA, CDR2 YSLEER.

This clonotype has a handful of counts. The CDR3 loop is CASSPVTASSSSYTF. CDR3 sequence (DNA): TGTGCCAGCAGCCCAGTGACAGCGAGTAGTTCTAGCTACACCTTC. The chain couples TRBV7-2 to TRBJ1-2, with a tentative D call TRBD1 (5 bases). The CDR3 length is 15 residues. Germline-derived CDR1 and CDR2 are SGHTA and FQGNSA. V shed 5 bases and J shed 9 bases, with 22 bases lying between them.

This clonotype was counted a few times. The V gene is TRBV10-3, the J gene TRBJ2-7; D ambiguous. CDR3 length: 13 residues. The V end lost 5 bases, the J end lost 1 base, and 9 bases lay between the germline ends. Germline CDR1 and CDR2: ENHRY and SYGVKD. CDR3 amino acids: CAISQKKSYEQYF. In nucleotides, the CDR3 is TGTGCCATCAGTCAGAAGAAGTCCTACGAGCAGTACTTC.

This clonotype was counted between two and nine times. The chain combines TRBV12-3 or TRBV12-4 with TRBJ2-1; 9 bases align to TRBD2. V was clipped by 5 bases and J by 9 bases; unmatched bases: 14. The CDR3 length is 16 residues. The CDR3 loop is CASSAPGSSGRSEQFF. CDR3 bases: TGTGCCAGCAGTGCGCCGGGGTCGAGCGGGAGGAGTGAGCAGTTCTTC.

Only a few counts were recorded for this clonotype. The chain recombines TRBV7-9 with TRBJ1-1; 7 nucleotides match TRBD1. J lost 3 bases, V lost 5 bases, and 6 bases had no gene match. The germline V gene encodes CDR1 SEHNR and CDR2 FQNEAQ (reference sequence). CDR3 length: 14 amino acids. This chain's CDR3 is CASSPTGSDTEAFF. The CDR3 coding sequence is TGTGCCAGCAGCCCGACAGGGTCGGACACTGAAGCTTTCTTT.

A few counts support this clonotype. The V gene is TRBV7-9, the J gene TRBJ2-2; D is possibly TRBD1 or TRBD2 (5 bases each). V lost 5 bases and J 1 base, leaving 17 bases between the germline ends. Germline CDR1 is SEHNR and CDR2 is FQNEAQ (reference sequence). This CDR3 contains 17 residues. The CDR3 here is CASSPEGRRKNTGELFF. The CDR3 DNA sequence: TGTGCCAGCAGCCCCGAGGGGCGGAGAAAGAACACCGGGGAGCTGTTTTTT.